These T cell receptor beta chains were read from a single sample in a study of blood T cell repertoires in COVID-19. Sequencing was performed with immunoSEQ multiplex PCR; in TCRdb, only in-frame clones are kept and a portion is missing. The sample has hundreds of thousands of clones, roughly 76% seen once; the top ten hold roughly 7.4%. The sequenced material came from peripheral blood. Receptors were obtained from a woman aged 80 or over with COVID-19, enrolled during active disease. The CDR3 runs from the conserved cysteine through the conserved F or W. The D gene is left open where the match is weak. The size field is filled for only some rows; it gives once, few, many or a size class.

size: .
V: TRBV15
D: TRBD1
length: 15
J: TRBJ2-7
CDR3: CATSKGTGFQDEQYF
DNA: TGTGCCACCAGCAAGGGGACAGGGTTCCAAGACGAGCAGTACTTC

size: .
V: TRBV5-1
D: .
length: 12
J: TRBJ2-7
CDR3: CASSASSYEQYF
DNA: TGCGCCAGCAGCGCATCCAGCTACGAGCAGTACTTC

size: .
V: TRBV27
D: .
length: 17
J: TRBJ2-6
CDR3: CASSPILVTTGANVLTF
DNA: TGTGCCAGCAGCCCAATACTAGTAACGACTGGGGCCAACGTCCTGACTTTC

size: .
V: TRBV28
D: .
length: 15
J: TRBJ1-2
CDR3: CASSGTGRTNYGYTF
DNA: TGTGCCAGCAGTGGAACGGGTCGTACTAACTATGGCTACACCTTC

size: .
V: TRBV18
D: TRBD1
length: 15
J: TRBJ1-2
CDR3: CASSLGQGLGSIGTF
DNA: TGTGCCAGCTCCCTTGGACAGGGGCTAGGATCGATTGGCACCTTC

size: .
V: TRBV5-1
D: TRBD2
length: 15
J: TRBJ2-5
CDR3: CASSLGGTSRETQYF
DNA: TGCGCCAGCAGCTTGGGAGGGACTAGCAGAGAGACCCAGTACTTC

size: few
V: TRBV28
D: .
length: 15
J: TRBJ1-1
CDR3: CASMGAGTTGTEAFF
DNA: TGTGCCAGCATGGGAGCAGGGACAACGGGCACTGAAGCTTTCTTT

size: .
V: TRBV5-6
D: TRBD2
length: 14
J: TRBJ2-1
CDR3: CASSGDYRGNEQFF
DNA: TGTGCCAGCAGCGGGGACTATAGAGGCAATGAGCAGTTCTTC

size: .
V: TRBV6-6
D: .
length: 16
J: TRBJ1-2
CDR3: CASSPPPGGGRYGYTF
DNA: TGTGCCAGCAGTCCCCCCCCGGGAGGGGGAAGGTATGGCTACACCTTC

size: .
V: TRBV5-1
D: TRBD1
length: 15
J: TRBJ2-2
CDR3: CASGPGQGAPGELFF
DNA: TGCGCCAGTGGGCCGGGACAGGGGGCGCCCGGGGAGCTGTTTTTT

size: .
V: TRBV5-1
D: .
length: 14
J: TRBJ1-1
CDR3: CASSAQGRNTEAFF
DNA: TGCGCCAGCAGCGCACAGGGCCGGAACACTGAAGCTTTCTTT

size: .
V: TRBV6-4
D: .
length: 13
J: TRBJ2-5
CDR3: CASSVESKETQYF
DNA: TGTGCCAGCAGTGTAGAGTCTAAAGAGACCCAGTACTTC

size: .
V: TRBV7-2
D: TRBD2
length: 15
J: TRBJ2-3
CDR3: CASSLSGRSPDTQYF
DNA: TGTGCCAGCAGCTTGAGCGGGAGGTCACCAGATACGCAGTATTTT

size: .
V: TRBV5-1
D: TRBD1
length: 14
J: TRBJ1-4
CDR3: CASSLGTGREKLFF
DNA: TGCGCCAGCAGCCTAGGGACAGGGAGAGAAAAACTGTTTTTT

size: .
V: TRBV10-2
D: TRBD1
length: 15
J: TRBJ1-2
CDR3: CASSERTGRNYGYTF
DNA: TGCGCCAGCAGTGAGAGGACAGGGCGTAACTATGGCTACACCTTC

size: .
V: TRBV6-5
D: .
length: 15
J: TRBJ1-1
CDR3: CASRGVRRGSTEAFF
DNA: TGTGCCAGCAGGGGGGTTAGGCGGGGGTCTACTGAAGCTTTCTTT

size: .
V: TRBV9
D: .
length: 16
J: TRBJ2-3
CDR3: CASSVGTELGTDTQYF
DNA: TGTGCCAGCAGCGTAGGGACAGAGCTAGGGACAGATACGCAGTATTTT

size: .
V: TRBV20-1
D: .
length: 11
J: TRBJ1-2
CDR3: CSAPFSFGYTF
DNA: TGCAGTGCTCCCTTTTCCTTCGGCTACACCTTC

size: .
V: TRBV7-9
D: .
length: 15
J: TRBJ1-2
CDR3: CASTRPEGKIRGYTF
DNA: TGTGCCAGCACCCGGCCGGAGGGGAAAATCCGAGGCTACACCTTC

size: .
V: TRBV28
D: .
length: 15
J: TRBJ1-3
CDR3: CASSFGQHSGNTIYF
DNA: TGTGCCAGCAGTTTTGGGCAGCACTCTGGAAACACCATATATTTT

size: once
V: TRBV29-1
D: TRBD1
length: 14
J: TRBJ1-6
CDR3: CSVLEQGGNSPLHF
DNA: TGCAGCGTTCTTGAGCAGGGGGGTAATTCACCCCTCCACTTT

size: .
V: TRBV29-1
D: .
length: 14
J: TRBJ1-3
CDR3: CSVAGTDSGNTIYF
DNA: TGCAGCGTTGCCGGGACTGATTCTGGAAACACCATATATTTT

size: .
V: TRBV15
D: TRBD2
length: 16
J: TRBJ2-4
CDR3: CATSSLPGIGGDIQYF
DNA: TGTGCCACCAGCAGCCTTCCGGGCATTGGGGGGGACATTCAGTACTTC

size: .
V: TRBV10-1
D: .
length: 14
J: TRBJ1-1
CDR3: CASSATQGSTEAFF
DNA: TGCGCCAGCAGTGCCACTCAGGGGAGCACTGAAGCTTTCTTT

size: .
V: TRBV11-3
D: .
length: 13
J: TRBJ2-5
CDR3: CASSPPGVETQYF
DNA: TGTGCCAGCAGCCCCCCGGGAGTAGAGACCCAGTACTTC

size: few
V: TRBV18
D: TRBD1
length: 12
J: TRBJ1-1
CDR3: CASSPKGQSAFF
DNA: TGTGCCAGCTCACCTAAGGGACAGTCGGCTTTCTTT

size: .
V: TRBV19
D: TRBD1
length: 19
J: TRBJ1-1
CDR3: CASTRFSGTGALSGTEAFF
DNA: TGTGCCAGTACCCGATTTTCCGGGACAGGAGCCTTGAGCGGCACTGAAGCTTTCTTT

size: .
V: TRBV29-1
D: .
length: 14
J: TRBJ2-6
CDR3: CSVVVQAGANVLTF
DNA: TGCAGCGTTGTCGTACAGGCTGGGGCCAACGTCCTGACTTTC

size: .
V: TRBV2
D: .
length: 14
J: TRBJ1-1
CDR3: CASSRRTGNTEAFF
DNA: TGTGCCAGCAGCCGCCGTACGGGGAACACTGAAGCTTTCTTT

size: .
V: TRBV6-2/TRBV6-3
D: TRBD1
length: 13
J: TRBJ2-7
CDR3: CASSSDRAYEQYF
DNA: TGTGCCAGCAGTTCTGACAGGGCCTACGAGCAGTACTTC

size: .
V: TRBV5-6
D: .
length: 15
J: TRBJ1-5
CDR3: CASSLNRARNQPQHF
DNA: TGTGCCAGCAGCTTAAACAGGGCTCGGAATCAGCCCCAGCATTTT

size: .
V: TRBV7-3
D: .
length: 13
J: TRBJ1-1
CDR3: CASSPQGVTEAFF
DNA: TGTGCCAGCAGCCCCCAAGGGGTCACTGAAGCTTTCTTT

size: .
V: TRBV7-3
D: .
length: 13
J: TRBJ1-2
CDR3: CASSPTDNYGYTF
DNA: TGTGCCAGCAGCCCAACAGATAACTATGGCTACACCTTC

size: .
V: TRBV7-3
D: TRBD2
length: 15
J: TRBJ2-2
CDR3: CASSVLAGYTGELFF
DNA: TGTGCCAGCAGCGTACTAGCGGGATATACCGGGGAGCTGTTTTTT

size: .
V: TRBV5-5
D: .
length: 13
J: TRBJ2-7
CDR3: CASSPREIYEQYF
DNA: TGTGCCAGCAGCCCCCGGGAGATCTACGAGCAGTACTTC

size: few
V: TRBV5-1
D: .
length: 13
J: TRBJ1-2
CDR3: CASSAGTPYGYTF
DNA: TGCGCCAGCAGCGCGGGGACGCCGTATGGCTACACCTTC

size: .
V: TRBV3-1/TRBV3-2
D: .
length: 18
J: TRBJ1-5
CDR3: CASSQGAQGSWSNQPQHF
DNA: TGTGCCAGCAGCCAAGGGGCACAGGGCTCTTGGTCCAATCAGCCCCAGCATTTT

size: few
V: TRBV3-1/TRBV3-2
D: .
length: 14
J: TRBJ2-7
CDR3: CASSSRGGDGEQYF
DNA: TGTGCCAGCAGCTCTAGAGGAGGGGACGGCGAGCAGTACTTC

size: .
V: TRBV27
D: .
length: 14
J: TRBJ1-2
CDR3: CASSLSTDRNGYTF
DNA: TGTGCCAGCAGTTTATCGACGGACAGAAATGGCTACACCTTC

size: few
V: TRBV5-1
D: .
length: 14
J: TRBJ1-2
CDR3: CASSSGAGNYGYTF
DNA: TGCGCCAGCAGCTCCGGCGCGGGTAACTATGGCTACACCTTC

size: .
V: TRBV3-1/TRBV3-2
D: .
length: 13
J: TRBJ2-2
CDR3: CASSPLVAGELFF
DNA: TGTGCCAGCAGCCCTTTAGTGGCCGGGGAGCTGTTTTTT

size: .
V: TRBV7-2
D: .
length: 15
J: TRBJ1-1
CDR3: CASSSQGILYTEAFF
DNA: TGTGCCAGCAGCTCCCAGGGGATCCTATACACTGAAGCTTTCTTT

size: .
V: TRBV5-1
D: TRBD1
length: 13
J: TRBJ1-1
CDR3: CASSLTGVSEAFF
DNA: TGCGCCAGCAGCTTGACAGGGGTGAGTGAAGCTTTCTTT

size: .
V: TRBV15
D: TRBD1
length: 15
J: TRBJ1-6
CDR3: CATSRVRQGGSPLHF
DNA: TGTGCCACCAGCAGGGTTAGACAGGGCGGGTCACCCCTCCACTTT

size: few
V: TRBV4-1
D: TRBD2
length: 17
J: TRBJ2-3
CDR3: CASSRFLAGGRTDTQYF
DNA: TGCGCCAGCAGCCGCTTTCTAGCGGGGGGGCGCACAGATACGCAGTATTTT

size: .
V: TRBV5-4
D: TRBD2
length: 14
J: TRBJ2-7
CDR3: CASSSGTNSYEQYF
DNA: TGTGCCAGCAGTTCCGGGACTAACTCCTACGAGCAGTACTTC

size: .
V: TRBV11-2
D: .
length: 16
J: TRBJ1-5
CDR3: CASSLERSSGNQPQHF
DNA: TGTGCCAGCAGCTTAGAAAGAAGTTCAGGGAATCAGCCCCAGCATTTT

size: .
V: TRBV5-1
D: TRBD1
length: 15
J: TRBJ2-1
CDR3: CASRVDRDDYNEQFF
DNA: TGCGCCAGCAGGGTTGACAGGGATGACTACAATGAGCAGTTCTTC

size: few
V: TRBV6-5
D: .
length: 11
J: TRBJ1-1
CDR3: CASSSDTEAFF
DNA: TGTGCCAGCAGTTCCGACACTGAAGCTTTCTTT

size: .
V: TRBV28
D: .
length: 15
J: TRBJ1-1
CDR3: CASSLGARMGSEAFF
DNA: TGTGCCAGCAGTTTGGGGGCTAGGATGGGATCTGAAGCTTTCTTT

size: .
V: TRBV18
D: .
length: 14
J: TRBJ1-5
CDR3: CASSQGYSNQPQHF
DNA: TGTGCCAGCTCACAGGGGTATAGCAATCAGCCCCAGCATTTT

size: .
V: TRBV6-6
D: TRBD1
length: 14
J: TRBJ1-5
CDR3: CASRYGQGNQPQHF
DNA: TGTGCCAGCAGATATGGACAGGGGAATCAGCCCCAGCATTTT

size: .
V: TRBV7-2
D: TRBD2
length: 15
J: TRBJ2-7
CDR3: CASSSGLAGGREQYF
DNA: TGTGCCAGCAGCTCCGGACTAGCGGGCGGTAGGGAGCAGTACTTC

size: .
V: TRBV3-1/TRBV3-2
D: .
length: 15
J: TRBJ2-7
CDR3: CASSPLAGPDHEQYF
DNA: TGTGCCAGCAGCCCCCTTGCGGGTCCGGACCACGAGCAGTACTTC

size: few
V: TRBV6-5
D: .
length: 15
J: TRBJ1-1
CDR3: CASSYRGSSNTEAFF
DNA: TGTGCCAGCAGTTACAGAGGTTCGTCGAACACTGAAGCTTTCTTT

size: once
V: TRBV11-3
D: TRBD2
length: 14
J: TRBJ2-3
CDR3: CASSLSRGADTQYF
DNA: TGTGCCAGCAGCTTAAGCCGGGGGGCAGATACGCAGTATTTT

size: .
V: TRBV18
D: .
length: 16
J: TRBJ2-4
CDR3: CASSQETPALQNIQYF
DNA: TGTGCCAGCTCACAAGAGACACCAGCCCTCCAAAACATTCAGTACTTC

size: .
V: TRBV19
D: .
length: 15
J: TRBJ2-6
CDR3: CASSADTLGANVLTF
DNA: TGTGCCAGTAGCGCGGACACATTGGGGGCCAACGTCCTGACTTTC